This TCR beta chain stems from a study of T-cell memory formation after mild COVID-19. About the research overall: Each donor largely had its own TCR clusters. Overall study findings and caveats: Mainly in CM and EM were contracting CD4+ clones; CD8+ were in EMRA. There was a balanced CD4/CD8 profile in clones contracting day 15 to 85, and later expanders leaned CD4+. That cross-reactive memory joined was suggested by some responding clones appearing in pre-infection memory.

TCRdb re-analysed the 5' RACE reads in MiXCR, keeping a single row per CDR3 protein. In the table there are 100,000 to 150,000 distinct CDR3 sequences, approximately 15% of which are singletons. This clonotype has more than one count but fewer than ten. Its target is unknown. CDR3 length: 17 amino acids. The V end lost 2 bases, the J end lost 1 base, and 18 bases lay between the germline ends. The source of this sequence is a man younger than 30 who had mild COVID-19 (a few samples of this study predate the infection). Cell type and time point are not known. The chain has TRBV12-3 or TRBV12-4 and TRBJ2-7; D is perhaps TRBD2 (6 bases). Sequenced material: PBMCs or a T cell subset sorted from them (not recorded which). Written as DNA, the CDR3 is TGTGCCAGCAGTTTAAGAGGGGAGACTAGGCGGTCCTACGAGCAGTACTTC. It specifies CASSLRGETRRSYEQYF.